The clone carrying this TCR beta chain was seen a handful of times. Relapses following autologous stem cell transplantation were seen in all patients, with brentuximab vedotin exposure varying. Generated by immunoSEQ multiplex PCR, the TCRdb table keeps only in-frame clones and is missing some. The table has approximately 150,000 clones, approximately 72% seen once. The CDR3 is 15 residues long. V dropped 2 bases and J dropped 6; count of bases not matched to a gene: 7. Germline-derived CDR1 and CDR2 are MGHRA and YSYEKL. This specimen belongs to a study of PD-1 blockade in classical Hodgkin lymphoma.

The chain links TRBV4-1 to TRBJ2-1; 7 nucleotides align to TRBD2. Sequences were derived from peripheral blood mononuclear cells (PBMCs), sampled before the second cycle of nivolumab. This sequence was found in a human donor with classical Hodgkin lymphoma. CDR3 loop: CASSQRGGSINEQFF. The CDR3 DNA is TGCGCCAGCAGCCAACGGGGCGGGAGTATCAATGAGCAGTTCTTC.